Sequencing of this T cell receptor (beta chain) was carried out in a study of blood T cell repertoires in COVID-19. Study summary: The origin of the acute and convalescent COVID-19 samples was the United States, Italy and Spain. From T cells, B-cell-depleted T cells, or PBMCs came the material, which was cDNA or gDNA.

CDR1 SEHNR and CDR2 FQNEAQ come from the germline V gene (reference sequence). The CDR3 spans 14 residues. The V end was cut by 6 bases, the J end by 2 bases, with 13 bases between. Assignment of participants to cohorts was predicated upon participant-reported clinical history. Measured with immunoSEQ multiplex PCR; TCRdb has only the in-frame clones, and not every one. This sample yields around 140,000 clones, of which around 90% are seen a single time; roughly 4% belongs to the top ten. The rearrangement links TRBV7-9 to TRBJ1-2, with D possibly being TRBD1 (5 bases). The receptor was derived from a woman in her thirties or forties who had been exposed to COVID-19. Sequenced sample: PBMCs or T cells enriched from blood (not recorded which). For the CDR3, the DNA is TGTGCCAGCAGTCAAAGGGGAGGGAACTATGGCTACACCTTC. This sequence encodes CASSQRGGNYGYTF.